The clone carrying this T cell receptor (beta chain) appeared a single time. The antigen remains undetermined. This record belongs to a study of T-cell reconstitution after alpha-beta-depleted transplantation in children. Unique molecular identifiers were used in preparing the TCRbeta library. TCRdb ran MiXCR on the PCR reads and lists one entry per CDR3 protein. Seen here are about 900,000 distinct CDR3 sequences, around 30% observed once, and the top ten hold 25% to 35%. Whole-study results and caveats: Reported findings indicate that, about two months after transplant, alpha-beta T cells came from several hundred expanded clones, which were derived from non-depleted graft cells. Recipient T cells and thymic progenitors that survived gave rise to the high TCRbeta diversity observed at day 60 in some patients. Hyperexpanded clones declined; after one year, newly produced T cells mostly supplied diversity.

The clonotype originates from a boy less than two years old who had a stem cell transplant for SCID, so the T cells may come from the graft donor. Here the sequenced sample was PBMCs, mostly from graft donor cells, taken 360 days after TCRalphabeta/CD19-depleted stem cell transplant.

The CDR3 region is CSARWGKGAQYF. For the CDR3, the DNA is TGCAGTGCTCGTTGGGGGAAGGGGGCCCAGTACTTC. The rearrangement uses TRBV20-1 and TRBJ2-5, with D tentatively TRBD1 (6 bases). V dropped 5 bases and J dropped 9 bases, with 16 bases sitting between them. The CDR3 spans 12 residues. Per germline, CDR1 DFQATT and CDR2 SNEGSKA (reference sequence).